This T cell receptor beta chain came from a study of OX40 agonist ivuxolimab in advanced cancers. With 3 bases removed from V and 1 base from J, the gap between germline ends came to 16 bases. There are 16 residues in the CDR3. The germline V gene has CDR1 SGHTA and CDR2 FQGNSA. On this clone itself: Its antigen is unknown.

Patients who had autoimmune disease history or got systemic immunosuppression were left out. Sequencing was performed with immunoSEQ multiplex PCR; in TCRdb, only in-frame clones are kept and a portion is missing. The repertoire holds 25,000 to 30,000 clones, with approximately 78% as singletons. Study results and caveats: Among the lowest peripheral clonal expansion occurred in 0.1-3.0 mg/kg partial responders.

The TCR was taken from an adult with an advanced solid tumor such as melanoma, head and neck, liver or kidney cancer. The sequences come from CD4+ or CD8+ T cells sorted from blood, collected in a trial of the OX40 agonist ivuxolimab. V is TRBV7-2 and J is TRBJ2-7, with D hard to call. The DNA of the CDR3 is TGTGCCAGCAGCTTCGATCCCTCTGAAAGGTCCTACGAGCAGTACTTC. Its translation: CASSFDPSERSYEQYF.